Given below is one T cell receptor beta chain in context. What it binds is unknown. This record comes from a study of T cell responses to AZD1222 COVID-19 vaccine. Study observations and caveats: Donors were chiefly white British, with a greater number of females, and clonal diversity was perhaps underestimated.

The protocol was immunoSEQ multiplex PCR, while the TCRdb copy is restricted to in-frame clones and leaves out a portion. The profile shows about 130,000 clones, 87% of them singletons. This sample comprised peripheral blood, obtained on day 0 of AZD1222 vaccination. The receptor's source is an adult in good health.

CDR3 in amino acids: CASTPRDRVPQETQYF. The DNA of the CDR3 is TGTGCCAGCACCCCTAGGGACAGGGTTCCCCAAGAGACCCAGTACTTC. The genes are TRBV28 and TRBJ2-5; TRBD1 agrees at 9 bases. CDR1 and CDR2 (germline): MDHEN, SYDVKM. Trimming took 7 bases from V and 1 from J; bases not matched to a gene: 10. The CDR3 is 16 residues long.